This entry is about one TCR beta chain. No cognate antigen has been identified for it. Base quality data are lacking; no much larger clone is found one base away. The sample comes from a study of early T cells in non-severe SARS-CoV-2 infection (dated by TCRdb to about 2021). Regarding the study in general: Because TCR sequencing relied on bulk RNA taken from unsorted whole blood, pairing of alpha and beta chains was not possible. General findings and caveats noted by the study authors: Matching against VDJdb was skewed toward anti-spike CD8 responses, likely underestimated virus-specific expansions, and missed private and CD4 specificities.

From the cysteine through the phenylalanine, the CDR3 covers 16 amino acids. Here the CDR3 DNA is all that survives: 48 bases in frame from base 1. CDR1 and CDR2 were assigned from the germline V gene as MNHEY and SVGAGI. The germline V end is reduced by 4 bases and the J end by 4 bases; junction bases left unmatched: 11. A case-control design nested within a healthcare worker cohort in London, UK, was used, with weekly nasopharyngeal swab PCR tests and blood sampling performed. Healthcare workers were recruited during the week of the UK lockdown, between 23 and 31 March 2020, and followed weekly for up to roughly 15 weeks. Library preparation used 5' RACE. The run used a NextSeq 500. The TCR library protocol attached unique molecular identifiers to individual cDNA molecules to correct for sequencing error and PCR bias. Sequencing covered both TCR alpha and beta chains, and within each sample the abundances of alpha and beta sequences were tightly co-correlated. In the source study's methods: V gene, J gene and CDR3 annotation of TCR sequences was performed with Decombinator V4. TCRs were defined as expanded if a significant change between any two time points was detected under a Poisson model with p below 0.0001. TCR abundances were normalised to the total number of TCRs sequenced in each sample and reported as counts per million. MAIT TCRs were defined by TRAV1-2 paired with TRAJ12, TRAJ20 or TRAJ33, and iNKT TCRs by TRAV10 paired with TRAJ18. A search of VDJdb, accessed on 1 November 2021, was run for TCRs annotated to CMV, EBV and SARS-CoV-2, with TCRs annotated for multiple antigens excluded. The public reads were quality trimmed at Q25 with fastp and then assembled into clones with MiXCR by TCRdb, keeping productive beta chains. Duplicate CDR3 protein sequences are folded into a single record with the most common DNA and genes. TCRdb's processing, not the authors', yielded these V and J calls. This sample lists 95,000 to 120,000 distinct CDR3 sequences; about an eighth were detected once. Around 3.1% of the sample goes to the ten largest clones.

Source material: whole blood. The TCR comes from an adult who was a healthcare worker with PCR-confirmed SARS-CoV-2 infection or an uninfected control (not recorded which). In this chain, TRBV6-5 is recombined with TRBJ1-2, with TRBD1 matching 8 junction bases. The DNA sequence reads TGTGCCAGCAGTTTCCCTACCGGGACAGGATTCTATGGCTACACCTTC. Translated, it gives CASSFPTGTGFYGYTF.